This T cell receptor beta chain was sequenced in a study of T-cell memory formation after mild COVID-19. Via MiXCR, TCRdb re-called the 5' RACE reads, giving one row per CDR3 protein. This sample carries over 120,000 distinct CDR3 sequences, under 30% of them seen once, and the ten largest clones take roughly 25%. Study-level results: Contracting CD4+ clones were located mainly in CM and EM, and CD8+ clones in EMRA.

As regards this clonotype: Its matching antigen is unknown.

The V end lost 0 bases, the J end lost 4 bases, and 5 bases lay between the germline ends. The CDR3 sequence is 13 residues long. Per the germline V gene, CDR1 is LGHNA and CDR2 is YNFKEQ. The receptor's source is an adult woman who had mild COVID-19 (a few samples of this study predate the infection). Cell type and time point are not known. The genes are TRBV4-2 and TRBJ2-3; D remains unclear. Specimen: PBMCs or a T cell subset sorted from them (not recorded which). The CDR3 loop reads CASSQDGADTQYF. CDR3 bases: TGTGCCAGCAGCCAAGATGGGGCAGATACGCAGTATTTT.